This T cell receptor beta chain derives from a study of OX40 agonist ivuxolimab in advanced cancers. Overall study: Given to patients was ivuxolimab, an agonistic anti-OX40 (CD134) antibody. The diagnoses of dose-escalation patients were hepatocellular carcinoma, melanoma, renal cell or head and neck cancer. From about 23 to 85 years was the age range, with a mean of around 56 years, and around 80% were male.

The CDR3 loop spans 14 amino acids. The germline CDR1 and CDR2 sequences are KGHSH and LQKENI. The V gene lost 4 bases and the J gene lost 9 bases, with 13 bases spanning the gap. Autoimmune disease history or systemic immunosuppression barred patients. Sequencing was performed with immunoSEQ multiplex PCR; in TCRdb, only in-frame clones are kept and a portion is missing. Counted here are about 70,000 clones, roughly 80% occurring once; the ten biggest clones make up approximately 1%. The TCR originated in an adult with an advanced solid tumor such as melanoma, head and neck, liver or kidney cancer. The rearrangement links TRBV18 to TRBJ1-6; D not certain. The sequences come from CD4+ or CD8+ T cells sorted from blood, collected in a trial of the OX40 agonist ivuxolimab. The CDR3: CASSLSGRPSPLHF. The DNA for the CDR3 is TGTGCCAGCTCACTTTCGGGTAGACCTTCACCCCTCCACTTT.